This entry lists 27 T cell receptor beta chains sequenced from one sample in a study of cytomegalovirus exposure and HLA in healthy donors. Sequencing used immunoSEQ multiplex PCR; TCRdb keeps in-frame clones, though not all of them. The sample lists about 63,000 clones; 89% were seen once. Sequenced: PBMCs. The receptors shown here come from a woman aged 18-29 years in good health and CMV-seronegative.

The chain recombines TRBV21-1 with TRBJ1-2; the DNA was not compared with TRBD1, the D call given in the table. TRBV21-1 is a pseudogene locus. This CDR3 contains 12 residues. As DNA, the CDR3 is TGTGCCAGCAGTGACAGGGGGGAGGGCTACACCTTC. Its translation: CASSDRGEGYTF.

The chain uses TRBV6-6 and TRBJ2-4; 9 bases are shared with TRBD1. The germline gives CDR1 MNHNY, CDR2 SVGAGI (reference sequence). The junction had 7 bases not matched to a gene; V was cut back by 6 bases and J by 1 base. The CDR3 extends over 16 amino acids. The DNA of the CDR3 is TGTGCCAGCAGCCGGGACAGGGAAAGGGCCAAAAACATTCAGTACTTC. Its translation: CASSRDRERAKNIQYF.

The J gene is TRBJ2-3, the V gene TRBV27; 9 bases are a match to TRBD2. The CDR3 consists of 16 residues. J was trimmed by 4 bases and V by 7 bases; bases with no gene match: 12. Germline CDR1 is MNHEY and CDR2 is SMNVEV (reference sequence). CDR3 sequence: CASNQFRLAGPDTQYF. CDR3 nucleotides: TGTGCCAGCAATCAGTTTCGGCTAGCGGGACCAGATACGCAGTATTTT.

This clone occurred once. The chain has TRBV29-1 and TRBJ2-7; 11 bases align to TRBD1. CDR1 is SQVTM, CDR2 ANQGSEA, per germline. This CDR3 is 13 amino acids long. Germline trimming cut 5 bases from V and 4 bases from J; bases unmatched to any gene: 4. This CDR3 reads CSVYGTGGYEQYF. As DNA, the CDR3 is TGCAGCGTTTATGGGACAGGGGGTTACGAGCAGTACTTC.

The rearrangement links TRBV18 to TRBJ1-5, with no clear D. Trimming shortened V by 6 bases and J by 5 bases, and 11 bases separated the two germline ends. The germline gives CDR1 KGHSH, CDR2 LQKENI. CDR3 length: 13 residues. In DNA, the CDR3 is TGTGCCAGCTCCCCGGGATTGGATCAGCCCCAGCATTTT. The encoded protein is CASSPGLDQPQHF.

The table lists this clone with a count of one. The chain has TRBV5-4 and TRBJ1-1; 11 bases are a match to TRBD1. The V gene's germline CDR1 is SGHNT and CDR2 YYREEE (reference sequence). Trimming removed 2 bases from V and 0 bases from J; junction bases left unmatched: 6. The CDR3 runs to 17 residues. CDR3 bases: TGTGCCAGCAGCTTTCTGGACAGGGGGCCCATGAACACTGAAGCTTTCTTT. It encodes CASSFLDRGPMNTEAFF.

A single count supports this clone. The genes are TRBV10-3 and TRBJ2-5, with 9 nucleotides matching TRBD2. V lost 3 bases and J lost 3; bases outside the gene matches: 5. Looked up from germline, CDR1 is ENHRY and CDR2 is SYGVKD. CDR3 length equals 15 residues. The CDR3 spells CAISDSGGGEETQYF. The CDR3 bases are TGTGCCATCAGTGATAGCGGGGGAGGAGAAGAGACCCAGTACTTC.

The rearrangement uses TRBV5-1 and TRBJ2-2, with TRBD2 matching 7 bases. Germline V gene data show CDR1 as SGHRS and CDR2 as YFSETQ. Losses at the gene ends were 2 bases for V and 7 bases for J; bases not matched to a gene: 11. The CDR3 loop spans 16 amino acids. CDR3: CASSFGLAVDVGELFF. As DNA, the CDR3 is TGCGCCAGCAGCTTCGGTCTAGCGGTCGACGTCGGGGAGCTGTTTTTT.

The chain has TRBV6-1 and TRBJ1-3; 9 bases align to TRBD1. CDR1 is MNHNS and CDR2 is SASEGT in the germline V gene. J was trimmed by 6 bases and V by 4 bases; bases with no gene match: 1. The CDR3 contains 13 residues. DNA of the CDR3: TGTGCCAGCAGTGGGACAGGGGAAAACACCATATATTTT. Protein sequence: CASSGTGENTIYF.

This chain joins TRBV6-1 and TRBJ2-3, with 7 bases aligning to TRBD2. This CDR3 spans 14 amino acids. V trimming: 6 bases; J trimming: 1 base; junction bases outside the gene matches: 4. Germline CDR1 MNHNS, CDR2 SASEGT. The CDR3 nucleotides are TGTGCCAGCAGGCGGGGGTTTCGCACAGATACGCAGTATTTT. Amino acids: CASRRGFRTDTQYF.

The V call is TRBV5-4, the J call TRBJ2-2; TRBD1 matches 9 bases. Unmatched junction bases numbered 10, after V lost 4 bases and J lost 6 bases. Looked up from germline, CDR1 is SGHNT and CDR2 is YYREEE (reference sequence). This CDR3 has 16 amino acids. The CDR3 DNA reads as TGTGCCAGCAGCCAGGGACAGGGTGGGTTTCCCGGGGAGCTGTTTTTT. Its protein product is CASSQGQGGFPGELFF.

V and J are TRBV28 and TRBJ2-3, with TRBD2 matching 7 bases. This CDR3 comprises 17 residues. Germline CDR1 and CDR2: MDHEN and SYDVKM. Trimming cost V 3 bases and J 7 bases; bases outside gene matches: 16. The CDR3 DNA follows: TGTGCCAGCAGTTTTAGTTCACTCGGGCGGGGGAGAAATACGCAGTATTTT. Its protein is CASSFSSLGRGRNTQYF. Together with reference TRBV28 and TRBJ2-3, the CDR3 gives the full variable domain: DVKVTQSSRYLVKRTGEKVFLECVQDMDHENMFWYRQDPGLGLRLIYFSYDVKMKEKGDIPEGYSVSREKKERFSLILESASTNQTSMYLCASSFSSLGRGRNTQYFGPGTRLTVL.

This clone was counted once. V usage is TRBV2 and J usage is TRBJ2-7; D is unclear. Germline CDR1 and CDR2: SNHLY and FYNNEI. Trimming took off 3 bases at V and 2 bases at J, with 8 bases between the two ends. This CDR3 is 13 amino acids long. The CDR3 DNA follows: TGTGCCAGCAGTGAGTGGCAAACCTACGAGCAGTACTTC. It encodes CASSEWQTYEQYF.

V is TRBV19 and J is TRBJ1-2; TRBD1 matches 7 bases. The CDR3 is made up of 14 amino acids. Germline V CDR1 and CDR2: LNHDA, SQIVND (reference sequence). The trim removed 6 bases at V and 3 bases at J, leaving 7 bases unmatched. DNA for the CDR3: TGTGCCAGTAGACGCCGCGACAGGGACTATGGCTACACCTTC. This codes for CASRRRDRDYGYTF.

The chain uses TRBV4-1 and TRBJ2-1; no clear D gene. V was trimmed by 0 bases and J by 0 bases, leaving 12 bases between them. This CDR3 has 17 residues. The germline V gene has CDR1 MGHRA and CDR2 YSYEKL. The DNA for the CDR3 is TGCGCCAGCAGCCAAGAACCTCCGGTGAGCTCCTACAATGAGCAGTTCTTC. Protein: CASSQEPPVSSYNEQFF.

This chain uses TRBV28 with TRBJ1-2; TRBD1 matches 11 bases. This CDR3 spans 17 amino acids. Trimming took 4 bases from V and 3 from J; bases not matched to a gene: 10. The germline V gene has CDR1 MDHEN and CDR2 SYDVKM. CDR3: CASSSRGQGAPYYGYTF. CDR3 DNA: TGTGCCAGCAGTTCCCGCGGACAGGGGGCCCCCTACTATGGCTACACCTTC.

The table lists this clone with a count of one. The CDR3 loop is CASSPTVLGQGGYTF. In nucleotides, the CDR3 is TGTGCCAGCTCACCTACCGTTCTGGGGCAAGGTGGCTACACCTTC. V is TRBV18 and J is TRBJ1-2; perhaps TRBD1 as D (5 bases). This CDR3 region has 15 residues. Germline V gene sequence: CDR1 KGHSH, CDR2 LQKENI. V was cut by 3 bases and J by 7 bases, with 18 bases left in between.

This rearrangement joins TRBV5-1 to TRBJ2-7; D might be TRBD1 (5 bases). The CDR3 has 13 residues. Germline V lookup: CDR1 SGHRS, CDR2 YFSETQ. Trimming removed 3 bases at V and 1 base at J, with 8 bases between. The CDR3 here is CASSSTVSYEQYF. DNA of the CDR3: TGCGCCAGCAGCTCGACAGTTTCCTACGAGCAGTACTTC. Full variable domain (rest looked up from reference TRBV5-1 and TRBJ2-7): KAGVTQTPRYLIKTRGQQVTLSCSPISGHRSVSWYQQTPGQGLQFLFEYFSETQRNKGNFPGRFSGRQFSNSRSEMNVSTLELGDSALYLCASSSTVSYEQYFGPGTRLTVT.

V and J are TRBV19 and TRBJ2-7, with D maybe TRBD1 (6 bases). The V gene lost 7 bases and the J gene lost 1 base, with 17 bases spanning the gap. Germline V gene data show CDR1 as LNHDA and CDR2 as SQIVND (reference sequence). This CDR3 is 15 amino acids long. CDR3 sequence: CASTRRGGESYEQYF. The CDR3 DNA sequence: TGTGCCAGTACTCGCCGAGGGGGAGAATCCTACGAGCAGTACTTC.

The sample holds a few counts of this clone. The genes are TRBV30 and TRBJ2-3; TRBD1 is a possible D gene (5 bases). V was pared by 6 bases and J by 1 base, with 14 bases between. The V gene's germline CDR1 is GTSNPN and CDR2 SVGIG (reference sequence). CDR3 length equals 14 residues. The DNA for the CDR3 is TGTGCCTGTATAAGGGGTATAGGCACAGATACGCAGTATTTT. Its translation is CACIRGIGTDTQYF.

This chain connects TRBV30 to TRBJ1-1; 8 nucleotides agree with TRBD1. The CDR3 totals 19 residues. The germline V gene has CDR1 GTSNPN and CDR2 SVGIG (reference sequence). V dropped 0 bases and J dropped 3; count of bases not matched to a gene: 18. In nucleotides, the CDR3 is TGTGCCTGGAGTGTAATGATGAATCCAGGGGGCAATCGGGACACTGAAGCTTTCTTT. Translated, it gives CAWSVMMNPGGNRDTEAFF.

This chain links TRBV2 with TRBJ1-2; 7 nucleotides line up with TRBD1. The germline CDR1 and CDR2 sequences are SNHLY and FYNNEI. The CDR3 is made up of 14 amino acids. Trimming took 7 bases from V and 7 from J; bases not matched to a gene: 12. The CDR3 region has the DNA TGTGCCAGCACTCGGACAGGAGTGGAGTTTGGCTACACCTTC. Amino acid sequence: CASTRTGVEFGYTF.

The chain carries TRBV19 and TRBJ1-5; 7 bases agree with TRBD1. V gave up 9 bases and J gave up 2 bases; unmatched junction bases: 4. Germline CDR1 and CDR2: LNHDA and SQIVND (reference sequence). The CDR3 totals 13 residues. This chain's CDR3 is CASLGQRNQPQHF. CDR3 nucleotide sequence: TGTGCCAGCCTGGGACAGCGCAATCAGCCCCAGCATTTT.

The chain combines TRBV7-7 with TRBJ2-5, with 8 bases identical to TRBD1. This CDR3 is built from 14 residues. The V gene end was trimmed by 5 bases and the J gene end by 2 bases; junction bases not matched to a gene: 4. Looked up from germline, CDR1 is SSHAT and CDR2 is FNYEAQ (reference sequence). The CDR3 DNA sequence: TGTGCCAGCAGCCACAGGGGGAGACAAGAGACCCAGTACTTC. Translation gives CASSHRGRQETQYF.

V and J are TRBV6-1 and TRBJ2-5; 7 nucleotides agree with TRBD1. Per the germline V gene, CDR1 is MNHNS and CDR2 is SASEGT. V dropped 2 bases and J dropped 5; count of bases not matched to a gene: 8. This CDR3 contains 15 residues. The DNA for the CDR3 is TGTGCCAGCAGTGAACAGACAGGGATGGGGGAGACCCAGTACTTC. It encodes CASSEQTGMGETQYF.

The chain recombines TRBV6-1 with TRBJ2-3, with 8 nucleotides matching TRBD1. With 4 bases clipped from V and 8 bases from J, the junction kept 2 bases outside the gene matches. This CDR3 region has 12 residues. Germline loops: CDR1 MNHNS, CDR2 SASEGT. Here the CDR3 DNA reads TGTGCCAGCAGTGCCGACAGGGGTACGCAGTATTTT. As protein: CASSADRGTQYF.

This chain links TRBV30 with TRBJ2-3, with a tentative D call TRBD1 (8 bases). Germline lookup yields CDR1 GTSNPN and CDR2 SVGIG (reference sequence). The CDR3 runs to 17 residues. The V end was cut by 2 bases, the J end by 2 bases, with 20 bases between. The CDR3 DNA sequence: TGTGCCTGGAGTTCCACAGGGGGGGTGCGTGTCACAGATACGCAGTATTTT. This translates into CAWSSTGGVRVTDTQYF.